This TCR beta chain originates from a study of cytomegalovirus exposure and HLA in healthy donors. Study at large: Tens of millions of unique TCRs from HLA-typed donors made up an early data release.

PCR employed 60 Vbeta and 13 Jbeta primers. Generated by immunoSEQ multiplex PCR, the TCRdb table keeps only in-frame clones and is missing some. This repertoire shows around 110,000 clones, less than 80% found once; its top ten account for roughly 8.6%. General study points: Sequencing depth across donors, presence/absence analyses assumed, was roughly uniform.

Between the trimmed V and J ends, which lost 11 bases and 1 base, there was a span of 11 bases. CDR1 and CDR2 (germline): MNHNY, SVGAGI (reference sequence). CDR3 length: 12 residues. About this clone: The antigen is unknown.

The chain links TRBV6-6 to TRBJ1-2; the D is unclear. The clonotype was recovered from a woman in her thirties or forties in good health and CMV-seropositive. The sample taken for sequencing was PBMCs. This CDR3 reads CASRADNYGYTF. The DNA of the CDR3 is TGTGCCTCGCGAGCGGATAACTATGGCTACACCTTC.